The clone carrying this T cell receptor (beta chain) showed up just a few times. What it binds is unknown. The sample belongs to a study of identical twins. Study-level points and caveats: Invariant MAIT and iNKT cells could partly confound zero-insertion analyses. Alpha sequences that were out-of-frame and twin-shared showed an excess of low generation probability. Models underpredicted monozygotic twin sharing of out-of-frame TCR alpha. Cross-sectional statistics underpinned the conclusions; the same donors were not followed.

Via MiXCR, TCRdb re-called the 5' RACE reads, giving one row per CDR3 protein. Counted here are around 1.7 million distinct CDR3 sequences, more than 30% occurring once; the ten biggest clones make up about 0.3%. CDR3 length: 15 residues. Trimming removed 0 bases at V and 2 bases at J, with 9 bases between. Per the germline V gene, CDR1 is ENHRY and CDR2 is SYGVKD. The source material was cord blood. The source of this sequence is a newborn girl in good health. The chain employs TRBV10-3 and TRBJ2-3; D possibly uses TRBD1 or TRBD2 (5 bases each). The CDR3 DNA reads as TGTGCCATCAGTGAGTCTGAGGGGCCCACAGATACGCAGTATTTT. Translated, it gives CAISESEGPTDTQYF.